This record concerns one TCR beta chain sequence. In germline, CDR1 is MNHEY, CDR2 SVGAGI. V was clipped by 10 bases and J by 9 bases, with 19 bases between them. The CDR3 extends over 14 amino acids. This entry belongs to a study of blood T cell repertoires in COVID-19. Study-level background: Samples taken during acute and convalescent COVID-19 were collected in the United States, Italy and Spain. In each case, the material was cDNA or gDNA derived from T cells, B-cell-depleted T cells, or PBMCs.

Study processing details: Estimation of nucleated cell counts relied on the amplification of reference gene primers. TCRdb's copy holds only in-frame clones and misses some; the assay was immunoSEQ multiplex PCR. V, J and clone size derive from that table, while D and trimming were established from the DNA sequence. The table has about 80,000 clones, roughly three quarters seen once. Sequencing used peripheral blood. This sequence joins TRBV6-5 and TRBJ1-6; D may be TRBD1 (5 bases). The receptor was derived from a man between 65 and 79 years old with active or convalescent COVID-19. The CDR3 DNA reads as TGTGCCACTCACCGGGGGGTTTTATCTTCACCCCTCCACTTT. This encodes CATHRGVLSSPLHF.